A selection of T cell receptor beta chains follows, all from one sample in a study of lymphopenia after photon versus proton radiotherapy. Here immunoSEQ multiplex PCR was the method, and the copy in TCRdb shows in-frame clones only, minus some. The sample lists 50,000 or so clones, more than 85% occurring once. The sample here was peripheral blood, taken from a patient treated with photon-based radiotherapy. These receptor sequences come from a woman between 40 and 55 years old with cholangiocarcinoma. Both conserved end residues are part of each CDR3. The order of the fields is V gene, clone size, D gene, J gene, CDR3 length, CDR3 DNA, CDR3 protein. A D gene is named only where the DNA matches it firmly. Where a row states a size, it is once, few, many or the class of an expanded clone; other rows omit it.

V gene: TRBV28; clone size: NA; D gene: NA; J gene: TRBJ2-7; CDR3 length: 17; CDR3 DNA: TGTGCCAGCAACTTACAGGGGGCAGCGGGAGGTGTGTACGAGCAGTACTTC; CDR3 protein: CASNLQGAAGGVYEQYF
V gene: TRBV10-2; clone size: NA; D gene: TRBD1; J gene: TRBJ1-1; CDR3 length: 17; CDR3 DNA: TGCGCCAGCAGTGGGGGGGGGACAGTACCTCCGAACACTGAAGCTTTCTTT; CDR3 protein: CASSGGGTVPPNTEAFF
V gene: TRBV19; clone size: NA; D gene: TRBD1; J gene: TRBJ1-6; CDR3 length: 17; CDR3 DNA: TGTGCCAGTAGATATACAGGGGGACCGGGGGATAATTCACCCCTCCACTTT; CDR3 protein: CASRYTGGPGDNSPLHF
V gene: TRBV27; clone size: NA; D gene: NA; J gene: TRBJ2-7; CDR3 length: 12; CDR3 DNA: TGTGCCAGCGGCTGGAGCTCCTACGAGCAGTACTTC; CDR3 protein: CASGWSSYEQYF
V gene: TRBV27; clone size: NA; D gene: NA; J gene: TRBJ1-1; CDR3 length: 16; CDR3 DNA: TGTGCCAGCAGTTACAAAAGCGGGGGCGCGGCCACTGAAGCTTTCTTT; CDR3 protein: CASSYKSGGAATEAFF
V gene: TRBV7-7; clone size: NA; D gene: TRBD2; J gene: TRBJ2-1; CDR3 length: 14; CDR3 DNA: TGTGCTAGCAGCTTAGGCGGGGGGGCCCATGAGCAGTTCTTC; CDR3 protein: CASSLGGGAHEQFF
V gene: TRBV10-2; clone size: NA; D gene: NA; J gene: TRBJ2-1; CDR3 length: 14; CDR3 DNA: TGCGCCAGCAGTGACCGCGGGGTTTACAATGAGCAGTTCTTC; CDR3 protein: CASSDRGVYNEQFF
V gene: TRBV6-6; clone size: NA; D gene: NA; J gene: TRBJ2-7; CDR3 length: 13; CDR3 DNA: TGTGCCACCAGGACAGTCGCTTCCTACGAGCAGTACTTC; CDR3 protein: CATRTVASYEQYF
V gene: TRBV18; clone size: NA; D gene: NA; J gene: TRBJ1-4; CDR3 length: 13; CDR3 DNA: TGTGCCAGCTCACCACCCGTGGTTGAAAAACTGTTTTTT; CDR3 protein: CASSPPVVEKLFF
V gene: TRBV6-5; clone size: NA; D gene: TRBD1; J gene: TRBJ2-7; CDR3 length: 14; CDR3 DNA: TGTGCCAGCAGCGCTCCAGGGGGCCAGGACGAGCAGTACTTC; CDR3 protein: CASSAPGGQDEQYF
V gene: TRBV2; clone size: NA; D gene: NA; J gene: TRBJ1-1; CDR3 length: 11; CDR3 DNA: TGTGCCAGCACGGGAGCCCCAGGGGCTTTCTTT; CDR3 protein: CASTGAPGAFF
V gene: TRBV4-1; clone size: once; D gene: NA; J gene: TRBJ2-1; CDR3 length: 11; CDR3 DNA: TGCGCCAGCAGCCAGGGAAATGAGCAGTTCTTC; CDR3 protein: CASSQGNEQFF
V gene: TRBV5-1; clone size: few; D gene: NA; J gene: TRBJ1-5; CDR3 length: 15; CDR3 DNA: TGCGCCAGCAGCGCAGAAACAGGGATGGGTCAGCCCCAGCATTTT; CDR3 protein: CASSAETGMGQPQHF
V gene: TRBV7-2; clone size: NA; D gene: TRBD2; J gene: TRBJ2-7; CDR3 length: 14; CDR3 DNA: TGTGCCAGCAGCTCGGGGGGAGTCTCCTACGAGCAGTACTTC; CDR3 protein: CASSSGGVSYEQYF
V gene: TRBV19; clone size: NA; D gene: NA; J gene: TRBJ2-7; CDR3 length: 15; CDR3 DNA: TGTGCCAGTAGTATCCTCGGACAGACTTCGTACGAGCAGTACTTC; CDR3 protein: CASSILGQTSYEQYF
V gene: TRBV6-1; clone size: NA; D gene: NA; J gene: TRBJ2-5; CDR3 length: 11; CDR3 DNA: TGTGCCAGCTCGATTCTGGAGACCCAGTACTTC; CDR3 protein: CASSILETQYF
V gene: TRBV9; clone size: NA; D gene: NA; J gene: TRBJ2-5; CDR3 length: 15; CDR3 DNA: TGTGCCAGCAGCGTAGAGGACAGGGAGGGAGAGACCCAGTACTTC; CDR3 protein: CASSVEDREGETQYF
V gene: TRBV9; clone size: NA; D gene: TRBD2; J gene: TRBJ2-3; CDR3 length: 15; CDR3 DNA: TGTGCCAGCAGCGTAGAGGGGACTAAGAAAGATACGCAGTATTTT; CDR3 protein: CASSVEGTKKDTQYF
V gene: TRBV23-1; clone size: NA; D gene: TRBD1; J gene: TRBJ1-2; CDR3 length: 17; CDR3 DNA: TGCGCCAGCGTGCAGGACAGGGGTCCAACTAAGGACTATGGCTACACCTTC; CDR3 protein: CASVQDRGPTKDYGYTF
V gene: TRBV29-1; clone size: NA; D gene: TRBD1; J gene: TRBJ1-2; CDR3 length: 15; CDR3 DNA: TGCAGCGTTGCGGACAGGGGGCGGCTTAACTATGGCTACACCTTC; CDR3 protein: CSVADRGRLNYGYTF
V gene: TRBV7-6; clone size: NA; D gene: NA; J gene: TRBJ2-3; CDR3 length: 14; CDR3 DNA: TGTGCCAGCAGCTTATATCAGACCACAGATACGCAGTATTTT; CDR3 protein: CASSLYQTTDTQYF
V gene: TRBV6-5; clone size: NA; D gene: TRBD1; J gene: TRBJ1-1; CDR3 length: 14; CDR3 DNA: TGTGCCAGCAGTACCGACAGGGGAAAGGGTGAAGCTTTCTTT; CDR3 protein: CASSTDRGKGEAFF
V gene: TRBV15; clone size: NA; D gene: NA; J gene: TRBJ1-5; CDR3 length: 14; CDR3 DNA: TGTGCCACCAGCAGCGGGCCTGACAATCAGCCCCAGCATTTT; CDR3 protein: CATSSGPDNQPQHF
V gene: TRBV14; clone size: NA; D gene: NA; J gene: TRBJ2-7; CDR3 length: 16; CDR3 DNA: TGTGCCAGCAGCCAAGTAACGGGGGCTTACTTCTACGAGCAGTACTTC; CDR3 protein: CASSQVTGAYFYEQYF
V gene: TRBV9; clone size: once; D gene: TRBD2; J gene: TRBJ2-3; CDR3 length: 15; CDR3 DNA: TGTGCCAGCAGCGTTAGCGGGGGGACCACAGATACGCAGTATTTT; CDR3 protein: CASSVSGGTTDTQYF
V gene: TRBV5-1; clone size: NA; D gene: NA; J gene: TRBJ2-3; CDR3 length: 13; CDR3 DNA: TGCGCCAGCAGCTTGGACGGCATTGGTACGCAGTATTTT; CDR3 protein: CASSLDGIGTQYF